The 15 T cell receptor beta chains given below trace back to one sample, sequenced in a study of Graves' ophthalmopathy and Graves' hyperthyroidism. Researchers took RNA transcripts and amplified TCR beta CDR3 regions from them. After a first-round RT-PCR with HTBI primers, a second-round multiplex PCR was run. Each CDR3 protein gets one entry after TCRdb re-called the multiplex PCR reads with MiXCR. This sample has around 590,000 distinct CDR3 sequences, with about 40% found just once. The sequencing input was peripheral blood or thyroid tissue (not recorded which). The source is an adult man with Graves' hyperthyroidism.

Ten or more counts support this clonotype. Germline and junction disagree at one end, which may indicate a read error. The chain recombines TRBV5-1 with TRBJ2-2; D is unclear. The CDR3 has 13 amino acids. Germline assignment: CDR1 SGHRS and CDR2 YFSETQ. The CDR3 DNA reads TGTGCCAGCAGCTTAGAGTGGACCGGGGAGCTGTTTTTT. Encoded protein: CASSLEWTGELFF.

This clonotype was counted once. The chain uses TRBV7-2 and TRBJ2-7; 7 bases match TRBD2. This CDR3 is 15 amino acids long. The J segment lost 2 bases and the V segment lost 5 bases, leaving 9 bases of the junction unmatched. Germline-derived CDR1 and CDR2 are SGHTA and FQGNSA. The CDR3 DNA sequence: TGTGCCAGCAGCCCTGCGGGGGTTGGGGCCTACGAGCAGTACTTC. This codes for CASSPAGVGAYEQYF.

About this clonotype: This may stem from a read error, because a much larger clone lies one nucleotide away. This chain connects TRBV5-5 to TRBJ1-5; D is possibly TRBD1 (6 bases). Germline CDR1 SGHKS, CDR2 YYEKEE (reference sequence). The CDR3 runs 17 residues. The CDR3 is CASGFRTETFPNQPQHF. As DNA, the CDR3 is TGTGCCAGCGGCTTCAGGACAGAAACCTTCCCCAATCAGCCCCAGCATTTT.

As regards this clonotype: Sequence at one end of the junction differs from germline and may be a read error. The CDR3 nucleotides read TGTGCCAGTAGTTCGGGTCGCTACGGGCAGTACTTC. Translation gives CASSSGRYGQYF. The chain combines TRBV19 with TRBJ2-7; no clear D. Germline V lookup: CDR1 LNHDA, CDR2 SQIVND (reference sequence). The CDR3 covers 12 residues. Complete variable domain (other parts from reference TRBV19 and TRBJ2-7): DGGITQSPKYLFRKEGQNVTLSCEQNLNHDAMYWYRQDPGQGLRLIYYSQIVNDFQKGDIAEGYSVSREKKESFPLTVTSAQKNPTAFYLCASSSGRYGQYFGPGTRLTVT.

The chain is built from TRBV20-1 and TRBJ2-7; 8 nucleotides match TRBD1. The V gene end was trimmed by 3 bases and the J gene end by 4 bases; junction bases not matched to a gene: 11. The CDR3 sequence is 15 residues long. Germline loops: CDR1 DFQATT, CDR2 SNEGSKA (reference sequence). CDR3 nucleotide sequence: TGCAGTGCTAGCCCAGGGGGCGCAAAGTTATACGAGCAGTACTTC. It encodes CSASPGGAKLYEQYF.

The chain carries TRBV20-1 and TRBJ2-7, with D possibly TRBD2 on 6 matching bases. CDR1 and CDR2 from the germline V gene are DFQATT and SNEGSKA (reference sequence). The V end was cut by 0 bases, the J end by 4 bases, with 13 bases between. This CDR3 has 14 amino acids. CDR3 bases: TGCAGTGCTAGAGACGAGACTAGTAGGTACGAGCAGTACTTC. This translates into CSARDETSRYEQYF.

This clonotype was seen repeatedly, ten times or more. This rearrangement joins TRBV13 to TRBJ2-5, with D possibly matching TRBD1 (5 bases). V was shortened by 1 base and J by 2 bases, with 8 bases between the two germline ends. This CDR3 contains 14 residues. CDR1 is PRHDT, CDR2 FYEKMQ, per germline (reference sequence). The CDR3 nucleotides read TGTGCCAGCAGCTTAGACCCAGGGCAAGAGACCCAGTACTTC. Encoded protein: CASSLDPGQETQYF.

The chain employs TRBV25-1 and TRBJ2-2, with 12 bases matching TRBD2. The germline CDR1 and CDR2 sequences are MGHDK and SYGVNS. The J segment lost 1 base and the V segment lost 7 bases, leaving 4 bases of the junction unmatched. The CDR3 length is 16 residues. DNA of the CDR3: TGTGCCAGCACTGGACTAGCGGGACTGAACACCGGGGAGCTGTTTTTT. Translation gives CASTGLAGLNTGELFF. The full variable domain, in which reference TRBV25-1 and TRBJ2-2 provide the parts outside the CDR3, is EADIYQTPRYLVIGTGKKITLECSQTMGHDKMYWYQQDPGMELHLIHYSYGVNSTEKGDLSSESTVSRIRTEHFPLTLESARPSHTSQYLCASTGLAGLNTGELFFGEGSRLTVL.

This sequence joins TRBV6-5 and TRBJ1-2; D gene uncertain. The V gene lost 10 bases and the J gene lost 4 bases, with 13 bases spanning the gap. In germline, CDR1 is MNHEY, CDR2 SVGAGI. This CDR3 is built from 12 residues. CDR3 loop: CATSRVGYGYTF. The CDR3 DNA sequence: TGTGCCACTTCAAGAGTCGGCTATGGCTACACCTTC.

This chain uses TRBV20-1 with TRBJ1-1; D gene unclear. V was shortened by 4 bases and J by 0 bases, with 12 bases between the two germline ends. This CDR3 is built from 14 residues. The germline gives CDR1 DFQATT, CDR2 SNEGSKA (reference sequence). CDR3 region: CSAKYLVMNTEAFF. In DNA form, the CDR3 reads TGCAGTGCTAAATACTTAGTCATGAACACTGAAGCTTTCTTT.

This clonotype was found a few times. J is TRBJ2-7 and V is TRBV5-1; 9 positions match TRBD1. CDR1 is SGHRS and CDR2 is YFSETQ in the germline V gene. Trimming at V came to 4 bases and at J to 4 bases, leaving 12 bases not matched to a gene. The CDR3 is 16 amino acids. CDR3 nucleotide sequence: TGCGCCAGCAGCCCAATGGCCGGGACAGGGAATTACGAGCAGTACTTC. Protein sequence: CASSPMAGTGNYEQYF.

This clonotype was recorded many times. The V gene is TRBV29-1, the J gene TRBJ2-7, with 7 bases aligning to TRBD1. V lost 4 bases to trimming and J lost 7 bases; unmatched junction nucleotides: 1. The CDR3 is made up of 10 amino acids. The V gene's germline CDR1 is SQVTM and CDR2 ANQGSEA. The CDR3 loop reads CSVGQGEQYF. The CDR3 bases are TGCAGCGTTGGACAGGGAGAGCAGTACTTC.

This clonotype was counted many times. V usage is TRBV12-5 and J usage is TRBJ1-5, with 8 nucleotides matching TRBD1. This CDR3 has 14 residues. Germline V lookup: CDR1 LGHNT, CDR2 FRNRAP. V gave up 6 bases and J gave up 6 bases; unmatched junction bases: 7. The CDR3 loop reads CASGRGQGGQPQHF. Written as DNA, the CDR3 is TGTGCTAGTGGAAGAGGACAGGGAGGTCAGCCCCAGCATTTT.

This clonotype was observed many times. The chain employs TRBV6-6 and TRBJ1-5; D unresolved. In germline, CDR1 is MNHNY, CDR2 SVGAGI (reference sequence). V was cut by 5 bases and J by 10 bases, with 12 bases left in between. The length of the CDR3 is 12 residues. CDR3 nucleotides: TGTGCCAGCAGTGCCCCCGGGAGTCCCCAGCATTTT. Its translation: CASSAPGSPQHF.

This clonotype was detected many times. This sequence joins TRBV20-1 and TRBJ1-2; D ambiguous. Germline CDR1 and CDR2: DFQATT and SNEGSKA (reference sequence). The CDR3 is 13 residues long. V was cut by 1 base and J by 6 bases, with 12 bases left in between. The CDR3 sequence: CSARVRGLDGYTF. CDR3 bases: TGCAGTGCTAGAGTCCGAGGACTCGATGGCTACACCTTC.